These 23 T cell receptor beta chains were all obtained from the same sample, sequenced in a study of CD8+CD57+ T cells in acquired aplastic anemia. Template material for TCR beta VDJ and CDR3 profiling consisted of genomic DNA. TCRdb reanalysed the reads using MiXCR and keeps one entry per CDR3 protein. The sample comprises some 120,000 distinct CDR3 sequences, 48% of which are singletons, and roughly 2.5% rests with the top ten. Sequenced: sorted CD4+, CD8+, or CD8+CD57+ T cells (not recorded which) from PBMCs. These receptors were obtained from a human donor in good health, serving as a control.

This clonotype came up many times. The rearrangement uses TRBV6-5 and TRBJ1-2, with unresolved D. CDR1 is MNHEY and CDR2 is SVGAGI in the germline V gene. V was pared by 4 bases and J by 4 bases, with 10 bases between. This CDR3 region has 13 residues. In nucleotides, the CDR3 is TGTGCCAGCAGTTTCCAGCAGCGCTATGGCTACACCTTC. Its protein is CASSFQQRYGYTF.

The CDR3, as DNA: TGTGCCAGTAGACCGGGACCGGGTGGTTCACCCCTCCACTTT. Translated, it gives CASRPGPGGSPLHF. The V and J genes are TRBV19 and TRBJ1-6; D perhaps matches TRBD1 (5 bases). V dropped 6 bases and J dropped 9 bases, with 15 bases sitting between them. Germline V CDR1 and CDR2: LNHDA, SQIVND (reference sequence). The CDR3 consists of 14 residues.

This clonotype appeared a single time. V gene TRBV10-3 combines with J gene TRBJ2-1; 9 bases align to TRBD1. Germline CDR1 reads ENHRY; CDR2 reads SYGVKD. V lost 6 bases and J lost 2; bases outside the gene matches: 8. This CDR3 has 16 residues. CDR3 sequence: CAISDNDRGAYNEQFF. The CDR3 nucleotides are TGTGCCATCAGCGATAACGACAGGGGGGCCTACAATGAGCAGTTCTTC.

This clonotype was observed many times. CDR3 sequence: CASSTPGQGNYGYTF. The CDR3 DNA reads TGTGCCAGCAGCACCCCGGGACAGGGGAACTATGGCTACACCTTC. This chain links TRBV11-2 with TRBJ1-2; 10 positions match TRBD1. This CDR3 is 15 amino acids long. V gave up 5 bases and J gave up 2 bases; unmatched junction bases: 5. Germline CDR1 is SGHAT and CDR2 is FQNNGV.

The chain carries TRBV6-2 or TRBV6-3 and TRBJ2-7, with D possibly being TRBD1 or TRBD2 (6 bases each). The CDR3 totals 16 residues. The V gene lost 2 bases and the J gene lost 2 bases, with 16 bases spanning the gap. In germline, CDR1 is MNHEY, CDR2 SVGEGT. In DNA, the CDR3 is TGTGCCAGCAGTTACCCTCGGAGGGGGGAAGCCTACGAGCAGTACTTC. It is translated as CASSYPRRGEAYEQYF.

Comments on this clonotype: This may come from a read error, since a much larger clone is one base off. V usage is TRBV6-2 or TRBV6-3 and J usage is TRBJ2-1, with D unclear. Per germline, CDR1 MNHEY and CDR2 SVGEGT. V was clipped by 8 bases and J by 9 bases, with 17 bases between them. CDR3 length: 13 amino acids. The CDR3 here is CASGPWAETEQFF. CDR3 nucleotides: TGTGCCAGCGGCCCATGGGCCGAAACTGAGCAGTTCTTC.

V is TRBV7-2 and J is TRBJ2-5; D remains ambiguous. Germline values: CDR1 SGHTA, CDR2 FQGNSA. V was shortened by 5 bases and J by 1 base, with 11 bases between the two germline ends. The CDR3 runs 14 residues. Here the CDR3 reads CASSPTWVQETQYF. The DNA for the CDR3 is TGTGCCAGCAGCCCGACATGGGTCCAAGAGACCCAGTACTTC.

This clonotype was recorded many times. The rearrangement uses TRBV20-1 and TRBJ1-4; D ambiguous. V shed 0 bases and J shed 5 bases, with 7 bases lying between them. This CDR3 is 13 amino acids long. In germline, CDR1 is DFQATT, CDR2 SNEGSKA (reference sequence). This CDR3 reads CSARDRRNEKLFF. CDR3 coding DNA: TGCAGTGCTAGAGATAGAAGAAATGAAAAACTGTTTTTT.

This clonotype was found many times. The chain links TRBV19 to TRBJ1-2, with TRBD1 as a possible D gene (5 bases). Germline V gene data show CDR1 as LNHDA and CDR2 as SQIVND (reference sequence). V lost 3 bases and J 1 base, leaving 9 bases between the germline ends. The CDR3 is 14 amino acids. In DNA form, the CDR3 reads TGTGCCAGTAGTATTAAGGGGTATAACTATGGCTACACCTTC. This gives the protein CASSIKGYNYGYTF.

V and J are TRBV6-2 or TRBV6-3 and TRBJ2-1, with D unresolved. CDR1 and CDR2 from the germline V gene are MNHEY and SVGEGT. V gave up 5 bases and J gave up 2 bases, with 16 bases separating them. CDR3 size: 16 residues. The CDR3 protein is CASSHQGRIPYNEQFF. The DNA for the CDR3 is TGTGCCAGCAGTCACCAAGGTAGGATCCCCTACAATGAGCAGTTCTTC.

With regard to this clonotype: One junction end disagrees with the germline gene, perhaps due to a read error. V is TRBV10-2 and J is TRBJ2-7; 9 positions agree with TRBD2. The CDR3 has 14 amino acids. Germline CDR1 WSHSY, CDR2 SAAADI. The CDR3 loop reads CAGRGGLANYEQCF. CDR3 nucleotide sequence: TGCGCCGGCAGGGGCGGACTAGCGAATTACGAGCAGTGCTTC.

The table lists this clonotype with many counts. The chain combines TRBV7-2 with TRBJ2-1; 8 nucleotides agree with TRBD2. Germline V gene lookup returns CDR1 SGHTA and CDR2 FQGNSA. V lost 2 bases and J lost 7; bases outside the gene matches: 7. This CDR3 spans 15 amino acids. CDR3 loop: CASSLSAGETNEQFF. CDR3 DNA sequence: TGTGCCAGCAGCTTATCAGCGGGGGAGACAAATGAGCAGTTCTTC. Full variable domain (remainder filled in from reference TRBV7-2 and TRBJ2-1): GAGVSQSPSNKVTEKGKDVELRCDPISGHTALYWYRQSLGQGLEFLIYFQGNSAPDKSGLPSDRFSAERTGGSVSTLTIQRTQQEDSAVYLCASSLSAGETNEQFFGPGTRLTVL.

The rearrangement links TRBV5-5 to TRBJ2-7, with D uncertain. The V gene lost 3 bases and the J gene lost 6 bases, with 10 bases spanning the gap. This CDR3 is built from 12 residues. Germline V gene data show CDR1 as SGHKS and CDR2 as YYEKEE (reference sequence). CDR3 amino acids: CASSSGLVEQYV. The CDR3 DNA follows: TGTGCCAGCAGCTCCGGCCTAGTCGAGCAGTACGTC.

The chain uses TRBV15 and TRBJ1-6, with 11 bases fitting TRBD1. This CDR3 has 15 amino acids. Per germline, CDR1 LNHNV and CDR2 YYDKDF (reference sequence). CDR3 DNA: TGTGCTACATACCGGGACAGGGGGAAAGATTCACCCCTCCACTTT. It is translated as CATYRDRGKDSPLHF.

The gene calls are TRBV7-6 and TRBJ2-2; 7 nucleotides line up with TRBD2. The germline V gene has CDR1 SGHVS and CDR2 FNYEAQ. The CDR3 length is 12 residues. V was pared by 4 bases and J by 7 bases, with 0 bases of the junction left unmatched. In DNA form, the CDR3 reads TGTGCCAGCAGCTGGACTAGCGGGGAGCTGTTTTTT. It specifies CASSWTSGELFF.

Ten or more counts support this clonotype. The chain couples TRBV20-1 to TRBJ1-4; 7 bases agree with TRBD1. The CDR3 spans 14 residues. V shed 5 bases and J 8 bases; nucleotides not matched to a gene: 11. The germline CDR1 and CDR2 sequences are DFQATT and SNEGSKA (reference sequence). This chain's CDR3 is CSAPQGGGGEKLFF. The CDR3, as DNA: TGCAGTGCTCCCCAGGGGGGAGGAGGCGAAAAACTGTTTTTT.

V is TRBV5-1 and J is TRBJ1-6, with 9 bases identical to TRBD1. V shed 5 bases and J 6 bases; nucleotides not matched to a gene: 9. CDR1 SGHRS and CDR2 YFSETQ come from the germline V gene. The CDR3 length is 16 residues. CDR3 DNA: TGCGCCAGCAGTCAGGGGGACAGGGCGTCTAATTCACCCCTCCACTTT. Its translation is CASSQGDRASNSPLHF.

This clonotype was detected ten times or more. The CDR3 region has the DNA TGTGCCAGCAGCTTGACGGGGCAACGCGGGACAGGGAATCAGCCCCAGCATTTT. Translated, it gives CASSLTGQRGTGNQPQHF. The chain uses TRBV5-6 and TRBJ1-5; 9 nucleotides match TRBD1. From germline, CDR1 is SGHDT and CDR2 YYEEEE. Unmatched junction bases numbered 12, after V lost 1 base and J lost 4 bases. This CDR3 is 18 amino acids long.

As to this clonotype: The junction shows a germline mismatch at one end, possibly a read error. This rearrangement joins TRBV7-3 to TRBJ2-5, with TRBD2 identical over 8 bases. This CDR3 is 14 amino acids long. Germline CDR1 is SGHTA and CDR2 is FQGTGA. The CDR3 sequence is CASSRLDGGVTQHF. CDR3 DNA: TGCGCCAGCAGCCGATTAGACGGGGGGGTGACCCAGCACTTC.

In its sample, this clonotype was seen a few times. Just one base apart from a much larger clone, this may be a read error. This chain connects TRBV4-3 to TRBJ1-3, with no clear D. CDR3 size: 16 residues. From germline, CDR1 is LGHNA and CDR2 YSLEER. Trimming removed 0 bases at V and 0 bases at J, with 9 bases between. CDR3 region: CASSQESLSSGNTIYF. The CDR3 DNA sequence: TGCGCCAGCAGCCAAGAAAGTTTGAGCTCTGGAAACACCATATATTTT.

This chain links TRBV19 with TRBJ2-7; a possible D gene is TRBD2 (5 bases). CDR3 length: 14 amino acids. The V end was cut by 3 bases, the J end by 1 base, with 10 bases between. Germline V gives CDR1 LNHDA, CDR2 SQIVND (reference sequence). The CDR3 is CASSIGVTSYEQYF. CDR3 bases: TGTGCCAGTAGTATCGGGGTGACGTCCTACGAGCAGTACTTC.

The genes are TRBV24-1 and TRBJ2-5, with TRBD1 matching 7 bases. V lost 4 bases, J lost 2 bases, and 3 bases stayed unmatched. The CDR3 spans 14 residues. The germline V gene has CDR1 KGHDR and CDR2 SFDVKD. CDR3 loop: CATSDGQAQETQYF. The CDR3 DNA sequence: TGTGCCACCAGTGACGGACAGGCACAAGAGACCCAGTACTTC.

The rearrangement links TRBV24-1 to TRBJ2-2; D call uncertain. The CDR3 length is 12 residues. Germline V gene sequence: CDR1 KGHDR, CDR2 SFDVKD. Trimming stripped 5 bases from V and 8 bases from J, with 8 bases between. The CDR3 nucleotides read TGTGCCACCAGTGGCTTGACGGGGGAGCTGTTTTTT. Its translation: CATSGLTGELFF.